This T cell receptor beta chain was retrieved from a study of T cells in Graves' hyperthyroidism and ophthalmopathy. Over 18 months, lack of ophthalmopathy progression marked Graves' hyperthyroidism as stable. Using around 10 ml of fresh peripheral blood, PBMCs were prepared. This CDR3 spans 14 amino acids. Trimming cost V 5 bases and J 1 base, with 11 bases left between them. Germline V gene sequence: CDR1 MNHEY, CDR2 SMNVEV (reference sequence). RNA transcripts provided the source from which TCR beta CDR3 regions were amplified. HTBI primers were used for first-round RT-PCR of the TCR CDR3. TCRdb analysed the multiplex PCR reads with MiXCR anew, one entry per CDR3 protein. The sample consists of about 400,000 distinct CDR3 sequences, 15% to 19% of them appearing once.

The receptor was isolated from a woman aged 18-29 years with Graves' hyperthyroidism. What was sequenced was blood. The V and J genes are TRBV27 and TRBJ2-5; no clear D gene. In DNA form, the CDR3 reads TGTGCCAGCAGTACCACCCACTTCCAAGAGACCCAGTACTTC. Translated, it gives CASSTTHFQETQYF.